This T cell receptor beta chain stems from a study of blood T cell repertoires in COVID-19. This CDR3 region has 13 residues. Deletions cut 6 bases from V and 7 bases from J, with 13 bases between. Germline V CDR1 and CDR2: MDHEN, SYDVKM. As processed by the authors: The authors estimated nucleated cell counts from reference gene primer amplification. The method was immunoSEQ multiplex PCR; TCRdb's version includes in-frame clones alone and lacks a portion of them. Clone size and V and J calls were adopted from that table, with D and trimming inferred from the DNA. The sample lists approximately 220,000 clones, 65% to 85% occurring once.

The sample consisted of peripheral blood. The chain couples TRBV28 to TRBJ1-3; TRBD1 might be the D (5 bases). The TCR originated in a middle-aged man with acute or convalescent COVID-19. The CDR3 region is CASSFQGSNTIYF. The CDR3 coding sequence is TGTGCCAGCAGCTTCCAGGGATCGAACACCATATATTTT.